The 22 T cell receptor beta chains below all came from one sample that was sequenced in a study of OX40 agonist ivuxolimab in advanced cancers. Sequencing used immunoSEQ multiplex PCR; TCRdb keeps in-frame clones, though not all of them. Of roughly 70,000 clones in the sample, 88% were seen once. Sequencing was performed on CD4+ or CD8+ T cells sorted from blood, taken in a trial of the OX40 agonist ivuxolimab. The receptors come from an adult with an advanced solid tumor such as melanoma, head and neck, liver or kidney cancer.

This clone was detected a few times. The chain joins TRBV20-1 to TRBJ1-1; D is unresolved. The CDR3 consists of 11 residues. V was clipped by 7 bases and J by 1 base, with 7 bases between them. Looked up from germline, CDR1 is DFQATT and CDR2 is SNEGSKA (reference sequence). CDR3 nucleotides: TGCAGTGTTCCGGGGAACACTGAAGCTTTCTTT. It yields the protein CSVPGNTEAFF.

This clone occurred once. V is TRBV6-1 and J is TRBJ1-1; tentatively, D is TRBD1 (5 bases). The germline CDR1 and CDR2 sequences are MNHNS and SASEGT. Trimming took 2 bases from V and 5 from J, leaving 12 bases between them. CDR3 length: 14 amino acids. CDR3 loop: CASSETGGRTEAFF. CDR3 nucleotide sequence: TGTGCCAGCAGTGAAACCGGGGGTAGAACTGAAGCTTTCTTT.

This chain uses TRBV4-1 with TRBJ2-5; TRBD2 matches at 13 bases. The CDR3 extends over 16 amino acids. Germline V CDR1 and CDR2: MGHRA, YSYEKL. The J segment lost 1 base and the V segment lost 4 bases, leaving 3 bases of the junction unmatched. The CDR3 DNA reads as TGCGCCAGCAGCCCCGGGACTAGCGGGACCCAAGAGACCCAGTACTTC. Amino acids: CASSPGTSGTQETQYF.

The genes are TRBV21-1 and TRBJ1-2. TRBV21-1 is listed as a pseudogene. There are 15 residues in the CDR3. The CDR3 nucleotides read TGTGCCAGCAGCACTAACTCGGTCCCCGTTGATGGCTACACCTTC. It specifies CASSTNSVPVDGYTF.

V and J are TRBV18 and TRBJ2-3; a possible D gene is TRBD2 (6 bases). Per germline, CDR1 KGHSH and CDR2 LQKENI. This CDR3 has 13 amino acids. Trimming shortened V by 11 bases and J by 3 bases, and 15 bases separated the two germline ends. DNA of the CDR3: TGTGCCGGCGGGGTCGGCCTAACAGATACGCAGTATTTT. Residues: CAGGVGLTDTQYF.

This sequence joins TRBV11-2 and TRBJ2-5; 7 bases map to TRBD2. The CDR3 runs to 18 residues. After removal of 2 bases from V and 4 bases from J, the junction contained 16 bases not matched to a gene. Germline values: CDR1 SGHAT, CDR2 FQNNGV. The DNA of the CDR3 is TGTGCCAGCAGCTTAAAACCCGGAGGGCGGGAGCGAGGAGAGACCCAGTACTTC. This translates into CASSLKPGGRERGETQYF.

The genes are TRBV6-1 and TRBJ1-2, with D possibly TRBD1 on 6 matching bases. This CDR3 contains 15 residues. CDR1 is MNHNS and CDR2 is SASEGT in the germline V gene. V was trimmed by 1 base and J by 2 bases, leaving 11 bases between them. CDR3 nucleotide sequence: TGTGCCAGCAGTGAAGGGACAGCGATCAACTATGGCTACACCTTC. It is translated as CASSEGTAINYGYTF.

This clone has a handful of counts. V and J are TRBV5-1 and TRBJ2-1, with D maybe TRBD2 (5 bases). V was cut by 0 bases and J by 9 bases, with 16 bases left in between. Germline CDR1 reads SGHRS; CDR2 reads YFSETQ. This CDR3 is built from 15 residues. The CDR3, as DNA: TGCGCCAGCAGCTTGGATCTGGCGGGCCGCGGTGAGCAGTTCTTC. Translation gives CASSLDLAGRGEQFF.

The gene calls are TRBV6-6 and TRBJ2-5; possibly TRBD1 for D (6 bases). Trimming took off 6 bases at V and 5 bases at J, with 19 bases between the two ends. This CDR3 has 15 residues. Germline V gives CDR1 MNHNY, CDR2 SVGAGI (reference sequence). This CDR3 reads CASSPRPGRGETQYF. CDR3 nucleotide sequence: TGTGCCAGCAGCCCACGTCCGGGAAGGGGGGAGACCCAGTACTTC.

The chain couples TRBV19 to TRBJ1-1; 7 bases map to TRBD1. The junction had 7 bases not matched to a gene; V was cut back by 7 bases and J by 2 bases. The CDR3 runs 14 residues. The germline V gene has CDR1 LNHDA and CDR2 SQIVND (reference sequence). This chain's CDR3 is CASTSQGVNTEAFF. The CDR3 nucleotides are TGTGCCAGTACCTCGCAGGGGGTAAACACTGAAGCTTTCTTT.

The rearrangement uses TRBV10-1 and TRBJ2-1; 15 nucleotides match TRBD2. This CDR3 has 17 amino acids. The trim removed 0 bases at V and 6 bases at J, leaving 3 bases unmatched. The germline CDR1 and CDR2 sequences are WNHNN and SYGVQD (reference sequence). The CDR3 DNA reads TGCGCCAGCAGTGAGTCCGCGGGACTAGCGGGAGGCAATGAGCAGTTCTTC. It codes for CASSESAGLAGGNEQFF.

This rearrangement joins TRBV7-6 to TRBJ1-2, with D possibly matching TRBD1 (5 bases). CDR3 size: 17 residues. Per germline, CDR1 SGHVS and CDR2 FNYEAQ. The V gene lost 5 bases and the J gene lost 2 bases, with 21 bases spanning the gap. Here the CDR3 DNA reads TGTGCCAGCAGCCCCCGGGGAGGGGCGAATCCCAACTATGGCTACACCTTC. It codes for CASSPRGGANPNYGYTF. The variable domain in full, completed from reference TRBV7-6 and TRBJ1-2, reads GAGVSQSPRYKVTKRGQDVALRCDPISGHVSLYWYRQALGQGPEFLTYFNYEAQQDKSGLPNDRFSAERPEGSISTLTIQRTEQRDSAMYRCASSPRGGANPNYGYTFGSGTRLTVV.

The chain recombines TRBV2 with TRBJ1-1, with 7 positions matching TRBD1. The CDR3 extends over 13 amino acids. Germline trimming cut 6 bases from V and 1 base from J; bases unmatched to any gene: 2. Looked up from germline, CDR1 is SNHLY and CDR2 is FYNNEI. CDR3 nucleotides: TGTGCCAGCAGGGACAGGCGGAACACTGAAGCTTTCTTT. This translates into CASRDRRNTEAFF.

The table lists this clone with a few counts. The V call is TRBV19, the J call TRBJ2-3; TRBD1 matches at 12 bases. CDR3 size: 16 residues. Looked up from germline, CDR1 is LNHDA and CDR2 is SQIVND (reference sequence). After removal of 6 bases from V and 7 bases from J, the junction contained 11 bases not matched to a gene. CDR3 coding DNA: TGTGCCAGTAGCCCACTCGGGACAGGGGGCTTGAATACGCAGTATTTT. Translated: CASSPLGTGGLNTQYF. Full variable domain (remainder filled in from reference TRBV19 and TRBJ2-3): DGGITQSPKYLFRKEGQNVTLSCEQNLNHDAMYWYRQDPGQGLRLIYYSQIVNDFQKGDIAEGYSVSREKKESFPLTVTSAQKNPTAFYLCASSPLGTGGLNTQYFGPGTRLTVL.

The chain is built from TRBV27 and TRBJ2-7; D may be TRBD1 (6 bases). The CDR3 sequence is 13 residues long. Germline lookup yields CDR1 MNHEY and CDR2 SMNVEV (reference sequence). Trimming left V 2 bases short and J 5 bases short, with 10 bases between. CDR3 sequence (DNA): TGTGCCAGCAGTTTAAACAGGGACAACGAGCAGTACTTC. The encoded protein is CASSLNRDNEQYF.

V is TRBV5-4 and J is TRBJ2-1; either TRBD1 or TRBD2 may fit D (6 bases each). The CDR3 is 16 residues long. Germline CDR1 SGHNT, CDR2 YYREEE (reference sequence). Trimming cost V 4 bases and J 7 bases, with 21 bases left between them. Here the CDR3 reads CASSNPVGGRRNEQFF. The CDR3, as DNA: TGTGCCAGCAGCAACCCCGTTGGGGGGCGCCGGAATGAGCAGTTCTTC. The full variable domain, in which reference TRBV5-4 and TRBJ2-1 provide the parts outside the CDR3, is ETGVTQSPTHLIKTRGQQVTLRCSSQSGHNTVSWYQQALGQGPQFIFQYYREEENGRGNFPPRFSGLQFPNYSSELNVNALELDDSALYLCASSNPVGGRRNEQFFGPGTRLTVL.

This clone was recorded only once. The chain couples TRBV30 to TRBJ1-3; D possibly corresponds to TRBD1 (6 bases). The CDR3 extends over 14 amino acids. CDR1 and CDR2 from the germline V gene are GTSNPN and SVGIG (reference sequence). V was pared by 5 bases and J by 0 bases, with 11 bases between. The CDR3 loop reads CAWQGQNSGNTIYF. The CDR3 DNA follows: TGTGCCTGGCAAGGACAGAACTCTGGAAACACCATATATTTT.

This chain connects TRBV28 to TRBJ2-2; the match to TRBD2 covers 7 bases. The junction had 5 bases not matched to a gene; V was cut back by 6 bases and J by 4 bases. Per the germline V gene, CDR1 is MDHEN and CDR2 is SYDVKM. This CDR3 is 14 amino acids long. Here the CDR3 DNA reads TGTGCCAGCAGCTATGGGGGGGGCACCGGGGAGCTGTTTTTT. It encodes CASSYGGGTGELFF.

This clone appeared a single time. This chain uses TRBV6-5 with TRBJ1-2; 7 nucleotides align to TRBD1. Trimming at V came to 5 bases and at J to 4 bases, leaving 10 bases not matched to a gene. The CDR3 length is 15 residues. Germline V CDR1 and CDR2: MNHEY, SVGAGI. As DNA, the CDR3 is TGTGCCAGCAGTCCCCGACAGGGCCGGGGCTATGGCTACACCTTC. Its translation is CASSPRQGRGYGYTF.

CDR3 sequence (DNA): TGTGCCAGCAGCTTTAGGTGGCGGGATGAGCAGTTCTTC. This translates into CASSFRWRDEQFF. The rearrangement joins TRBV11-3 to TRBJ2-1; tentative D call: TRBD2 (5 bases). The CDR3 loop spans 13 amino acids. Germline CDR1 and CDR2: SGHNT and YENEEA. The V end lost 3 bases, the J end lost 8 bases, and 11 bases lay between the germline ends.

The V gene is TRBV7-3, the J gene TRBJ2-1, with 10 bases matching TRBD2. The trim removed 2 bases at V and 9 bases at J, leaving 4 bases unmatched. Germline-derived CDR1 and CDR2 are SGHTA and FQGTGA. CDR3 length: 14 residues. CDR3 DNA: TGTGCCAGCAGCTTACTAGCGGGAGAGGGTGAGCAGTTCTTC. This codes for CASSLLAGEGEQFF.

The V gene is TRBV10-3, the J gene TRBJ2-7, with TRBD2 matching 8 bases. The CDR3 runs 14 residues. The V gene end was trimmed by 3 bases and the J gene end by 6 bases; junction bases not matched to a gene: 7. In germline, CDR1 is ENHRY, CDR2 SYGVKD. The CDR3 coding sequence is TGTGCCATCAGTGATTCGGGGGGGGCTCGCGAGCAGTACTTC. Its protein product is CAISDSGGAREQYF.